What follows is one TCR beta chain and its context. The germline V gene has CDR1 LNHDA and CDR2 SQIVND (reference sequence). The CDR3 loop spans 13 amino acids. The V end was cut by 7 bases, the J end by 1 base, with 7 bases between. This specimen belongs to a study of blood T cell repertoires in COVID-19. Libraries were prepared by immunoSEQ multiplex PCR; TCRdb keeps only in-frame clonotypes and omits some of them. The sample consists of roughly 220,000 clones, 88% of them appearing once. The chain links TRBV19 to TRBJ1-4; D not resolved. Specimen: PBMCs or T cells enriched from blood (not recorded which). This clonotype was obtained from a woman in her forties or fifties with acute COVID-19. The CDR3 loop reads CASTGGTNEKLFF. The CDR3 DNA follows: TGTGCCAGTACAGGAGGAACTAATGAAAAACTGTTTTTT.